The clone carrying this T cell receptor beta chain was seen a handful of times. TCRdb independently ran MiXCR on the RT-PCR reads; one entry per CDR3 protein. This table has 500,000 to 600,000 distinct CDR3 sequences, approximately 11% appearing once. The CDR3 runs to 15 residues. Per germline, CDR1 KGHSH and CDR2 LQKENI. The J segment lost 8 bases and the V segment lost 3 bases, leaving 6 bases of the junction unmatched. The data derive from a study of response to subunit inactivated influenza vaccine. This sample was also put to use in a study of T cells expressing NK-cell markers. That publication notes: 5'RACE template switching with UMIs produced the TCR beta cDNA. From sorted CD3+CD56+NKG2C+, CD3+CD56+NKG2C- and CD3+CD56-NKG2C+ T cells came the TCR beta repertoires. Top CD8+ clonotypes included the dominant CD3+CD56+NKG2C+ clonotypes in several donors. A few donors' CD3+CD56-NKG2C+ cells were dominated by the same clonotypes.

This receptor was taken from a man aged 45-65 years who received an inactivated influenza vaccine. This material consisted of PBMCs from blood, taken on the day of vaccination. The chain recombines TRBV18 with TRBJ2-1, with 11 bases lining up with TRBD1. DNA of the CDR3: TGTGCCAGCTCACCTGGACAGGGGGCGCATCATGAGCAGTTCTTC. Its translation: CASSPGQGAHHEQFF.